This T cell receptor (beta chain) was found in a study of blood T cells in healthy people across ages. The study, taken as a whole, reports: Among T cells, TCR beta diversity per million cells dropped roughly linearly as age rose.

Total RNA was isolated from each sample in quantities of at least 5 micrograms. Comments on this clonotype: The target antigen is unknown.

Primers used in a second PCR of about 7 to 12 cycles were a sample-barcoded 5' primer and a J-beta primer mix. Researchers report that each sample yielded at least 2.5 million CDR3-containing paired-end reads. TCRdb fed the 5' RACE reads into MiXCR, producing one record per CDR3 protein. The table shows 1.5 million to 2 million distinct CDR3 sequences, with about 49% occurring only once. With 0 bases clipped from V and 3 bases from J, the junction kept 8 bases outside the gene matches. The CDR3 sequence is 18 residues long. Germline CDR1 and CDR2: LGHNA and YNFKEQ. This clonotype was sampled from a woman aged 40 to 50 in good health. This chain links TRBV4-2 with TRBJ2-3, with 11 bases identical to TRBD2. The specimen sequenced was blood. The CDR3 region has the DNA TGTGCCAGCAGCCAAGAGAAGCTAGCGGGGGGTGCGACAGATACGCAGTATTTT. Its translation: CASSQEKLAGGATDTQYF.